The present entry profiles one T cell receptor (beta chain) with its context. As originally analysed: Estimates of nucleated cell counts were drawn from the amplification of reference gene primers. Profiled with immunoSEQ multiplex PCR; TCRdb holds only in-frame clones, not every one. D and trimming were read from the DNA, whereas the V and J calls and clone size are those reported in that table. The table shows over 140,000 clones, with 77% occurring only once. This record comes from a study of blood T cell repertoires in COVID-19. Study-wide background: Acute and convalescent COVID-19 samples came from the United States, Italy and Spain.

CDR1 and CDR2 from the germline V gene are MGHRA and YSYEKL. The CDR3 covers 14 residues. V gave up 0 bases and J gave up 6 bases; unmatched junction bases: 4. Sequenced sample: peripheral blood. The TCR originated in a woman in her 50s with active or convalescent COVID-19. The genes are TRBV4-1 and TRBJ2-7; 8 bases line up with TRBD1. DNA of the CDR3: TGCGCCAGCAGCCAAGAGGCAGGGGGCAGCGAGCAGTACTTC. This codes for CASSQEAGGSEQYF.